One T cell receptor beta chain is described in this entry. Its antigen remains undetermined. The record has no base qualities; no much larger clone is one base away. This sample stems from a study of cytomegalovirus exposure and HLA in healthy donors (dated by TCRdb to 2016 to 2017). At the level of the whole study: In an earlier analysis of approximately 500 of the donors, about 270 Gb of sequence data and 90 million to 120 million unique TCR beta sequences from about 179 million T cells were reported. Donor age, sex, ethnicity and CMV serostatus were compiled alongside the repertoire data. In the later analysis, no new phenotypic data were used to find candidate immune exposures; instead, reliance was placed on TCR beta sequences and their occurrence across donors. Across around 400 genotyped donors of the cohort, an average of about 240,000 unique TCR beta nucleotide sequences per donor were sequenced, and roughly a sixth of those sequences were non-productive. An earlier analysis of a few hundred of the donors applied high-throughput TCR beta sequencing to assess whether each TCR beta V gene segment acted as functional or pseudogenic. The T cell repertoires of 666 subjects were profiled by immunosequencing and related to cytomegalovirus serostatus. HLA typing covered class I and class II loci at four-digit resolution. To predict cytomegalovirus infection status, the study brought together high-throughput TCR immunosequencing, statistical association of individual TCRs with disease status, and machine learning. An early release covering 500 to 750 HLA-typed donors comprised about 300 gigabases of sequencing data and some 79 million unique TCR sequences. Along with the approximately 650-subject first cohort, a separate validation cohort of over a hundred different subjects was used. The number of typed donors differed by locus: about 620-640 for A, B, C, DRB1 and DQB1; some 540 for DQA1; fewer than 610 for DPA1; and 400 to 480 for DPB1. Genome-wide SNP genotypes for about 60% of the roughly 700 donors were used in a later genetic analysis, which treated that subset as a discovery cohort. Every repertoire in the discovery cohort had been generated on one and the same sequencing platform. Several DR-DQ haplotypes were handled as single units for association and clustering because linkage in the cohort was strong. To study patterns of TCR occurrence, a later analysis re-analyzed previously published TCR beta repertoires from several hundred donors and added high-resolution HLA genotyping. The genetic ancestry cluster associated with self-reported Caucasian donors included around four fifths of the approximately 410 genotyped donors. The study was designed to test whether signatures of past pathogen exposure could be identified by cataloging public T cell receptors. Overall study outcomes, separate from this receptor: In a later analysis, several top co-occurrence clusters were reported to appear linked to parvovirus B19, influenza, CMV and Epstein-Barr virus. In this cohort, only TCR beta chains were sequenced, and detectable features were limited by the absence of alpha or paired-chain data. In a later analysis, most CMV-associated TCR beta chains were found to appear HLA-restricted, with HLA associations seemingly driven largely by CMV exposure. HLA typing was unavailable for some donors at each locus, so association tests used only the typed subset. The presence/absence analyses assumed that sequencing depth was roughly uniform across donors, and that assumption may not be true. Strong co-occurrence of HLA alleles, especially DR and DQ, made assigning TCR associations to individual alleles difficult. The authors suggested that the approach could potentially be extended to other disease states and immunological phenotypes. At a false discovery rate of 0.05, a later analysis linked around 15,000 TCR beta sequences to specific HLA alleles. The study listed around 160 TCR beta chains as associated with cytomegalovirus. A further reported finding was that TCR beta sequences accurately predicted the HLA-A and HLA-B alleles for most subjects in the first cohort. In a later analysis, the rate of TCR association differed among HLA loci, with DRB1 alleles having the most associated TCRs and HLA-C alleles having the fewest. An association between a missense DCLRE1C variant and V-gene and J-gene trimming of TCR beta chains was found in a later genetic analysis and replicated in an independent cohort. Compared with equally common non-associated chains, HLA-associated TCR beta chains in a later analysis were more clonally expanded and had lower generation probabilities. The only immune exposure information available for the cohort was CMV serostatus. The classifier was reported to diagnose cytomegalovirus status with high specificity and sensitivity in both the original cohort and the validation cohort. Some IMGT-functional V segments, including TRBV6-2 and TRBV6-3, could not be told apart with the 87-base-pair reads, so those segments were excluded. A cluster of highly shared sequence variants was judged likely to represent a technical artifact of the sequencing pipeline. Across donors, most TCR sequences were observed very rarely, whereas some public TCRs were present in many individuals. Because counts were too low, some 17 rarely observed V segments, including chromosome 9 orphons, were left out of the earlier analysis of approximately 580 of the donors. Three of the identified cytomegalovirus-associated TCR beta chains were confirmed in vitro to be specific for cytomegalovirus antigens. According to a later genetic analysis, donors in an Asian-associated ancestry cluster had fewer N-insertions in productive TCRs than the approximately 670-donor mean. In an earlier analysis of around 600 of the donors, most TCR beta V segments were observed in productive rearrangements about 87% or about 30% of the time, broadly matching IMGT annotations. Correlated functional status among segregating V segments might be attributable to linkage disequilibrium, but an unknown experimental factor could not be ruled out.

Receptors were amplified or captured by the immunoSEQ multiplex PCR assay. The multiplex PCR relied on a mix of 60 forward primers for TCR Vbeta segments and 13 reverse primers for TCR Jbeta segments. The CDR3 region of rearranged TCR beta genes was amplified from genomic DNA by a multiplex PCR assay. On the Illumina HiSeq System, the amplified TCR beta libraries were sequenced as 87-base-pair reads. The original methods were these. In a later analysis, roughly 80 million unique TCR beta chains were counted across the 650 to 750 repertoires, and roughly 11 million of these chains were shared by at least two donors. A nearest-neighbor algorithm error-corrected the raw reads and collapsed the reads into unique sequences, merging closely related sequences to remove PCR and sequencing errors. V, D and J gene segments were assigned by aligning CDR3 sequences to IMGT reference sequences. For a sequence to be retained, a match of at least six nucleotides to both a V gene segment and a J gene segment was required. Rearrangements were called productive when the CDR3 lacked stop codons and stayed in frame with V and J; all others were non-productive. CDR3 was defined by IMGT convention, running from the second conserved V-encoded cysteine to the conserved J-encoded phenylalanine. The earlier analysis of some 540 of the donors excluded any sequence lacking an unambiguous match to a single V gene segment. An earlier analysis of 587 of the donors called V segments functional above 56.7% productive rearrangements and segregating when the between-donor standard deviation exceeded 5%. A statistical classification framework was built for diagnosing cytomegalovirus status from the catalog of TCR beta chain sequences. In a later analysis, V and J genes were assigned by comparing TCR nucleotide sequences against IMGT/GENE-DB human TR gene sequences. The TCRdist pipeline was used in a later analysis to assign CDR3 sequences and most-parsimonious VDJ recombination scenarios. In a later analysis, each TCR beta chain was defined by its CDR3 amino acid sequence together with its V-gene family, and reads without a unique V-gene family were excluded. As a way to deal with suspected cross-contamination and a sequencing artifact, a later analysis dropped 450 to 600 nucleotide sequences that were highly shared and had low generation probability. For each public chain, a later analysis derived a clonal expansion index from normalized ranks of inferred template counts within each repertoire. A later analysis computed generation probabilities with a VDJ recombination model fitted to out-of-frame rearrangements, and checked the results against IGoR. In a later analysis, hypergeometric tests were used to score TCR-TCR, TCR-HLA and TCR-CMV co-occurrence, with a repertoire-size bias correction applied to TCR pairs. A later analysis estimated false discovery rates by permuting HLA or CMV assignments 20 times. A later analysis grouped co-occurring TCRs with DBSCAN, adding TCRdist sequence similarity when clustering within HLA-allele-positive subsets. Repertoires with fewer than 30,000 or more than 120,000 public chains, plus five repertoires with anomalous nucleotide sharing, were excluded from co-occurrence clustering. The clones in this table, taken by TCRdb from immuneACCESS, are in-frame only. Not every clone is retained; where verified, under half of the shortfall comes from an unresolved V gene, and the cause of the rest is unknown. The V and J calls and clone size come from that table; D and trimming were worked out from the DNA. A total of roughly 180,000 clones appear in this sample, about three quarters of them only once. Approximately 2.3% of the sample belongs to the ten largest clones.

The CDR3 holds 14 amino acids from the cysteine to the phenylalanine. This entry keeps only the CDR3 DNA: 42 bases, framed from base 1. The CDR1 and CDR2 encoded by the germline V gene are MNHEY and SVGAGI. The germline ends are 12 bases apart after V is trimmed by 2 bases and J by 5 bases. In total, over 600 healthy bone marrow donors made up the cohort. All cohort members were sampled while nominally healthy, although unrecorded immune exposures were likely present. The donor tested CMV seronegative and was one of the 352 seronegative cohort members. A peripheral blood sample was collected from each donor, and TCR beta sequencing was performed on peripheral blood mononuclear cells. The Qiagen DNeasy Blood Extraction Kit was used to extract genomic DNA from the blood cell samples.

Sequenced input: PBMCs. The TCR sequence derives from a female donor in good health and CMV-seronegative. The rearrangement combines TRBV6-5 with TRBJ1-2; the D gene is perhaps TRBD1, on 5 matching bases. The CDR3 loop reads CASSYGVREYGYTF. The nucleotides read TGTGCCAGCAGTTACGGGGTCAGGGAATATGGCTACACCTTC.